Each of the 32 T cell receptor beta chains below was sequenced from the same sample in a study of beta chain features in type 1 diabetes. Every bit of the isolated RNA underwent reverse transcription, so sequencing read expressed TCRB transcripts. Produced via immunoSEQ multiplex PCR; TCRdb's table is partial and in-frame only. The top ten hold about 1.2% of the sample, which has about 200,000 clones, approximately 11% seen once. Sample: central memory CD4+ T cells from blood. These receptors were collected from a young man in good health.

The rearrangement uses TRBV7-3 and TRBJ2-7; D might be TRBD1 (6 bases). Germline V lookup: CDR1 SGHTA, CDR2 FQGTGA. The V end was cut by 5 bases, the J end by 3 bases, with 14 bases between. The CDR3 has 14 residues. CDR3 sequence (DNA): TGTGCCAGCAGCCCGCGGACAGTCCTCTACGAGCAGTACTTC. Protein product: CASSPRTVLYEQYF.

J is TRBJ2-1 and V is TRBV4-2, with 10 bases that match TRBD2. Trimming removed 5 bases from V and 12 bases from J; junction bases left unmatched: 10. This CDR3 comprises 14 residues. The germline CDR1 and CDR2 sequences are LGHNA and YNFKEQ. CDR3 protein: CASSGGASGSLQFF. The CDR3 coding sequence is TGTGCCAGCAGCGGAGGGGCTAGCGGGAGCTTGCAGTTCTTC.

This clone was detected only a few times. The V and J genes are TRBV4-3 and TRBJ2-7, with 9 bases that match TRBD2. The CDR3 has 15 amino acids. J was trimmed by 4 bases and V by 2 bases; bases with no gene match: 6. In germline, CDR1 is LGHNA, CDR2 YSLEER. CDR3 bases: TGCGCCAGCAGCCAACTAGCGGGGCGTTCTTACGAGCAGTACTTC. This gives the protein CASSQLAGRSYEQYF.

The genes are TRBV7-8 and TRBJ2-7; D possibly corresponds to TRBD1 (6 bases). The CDR3 extends over 14 amino acids. Trimming took 2 bases from V and 3 from J, leaving 11 bases between them. CDR1 and CDR2 (germline): SGHVS, FQNEAQ. The CDR3 nucleotides are TGTGCCAGCAGCTTACGGCAGGGGTTCTACGAGCAGTACTTC. Its protein is CASSLRQGFYEQYF.

This clone was counted a few times. The rearrangement joins TRBV30 to TRBJ1-5; tentative D call: TRBD1 (5 bases). The CDR3 contains 16 residues. Germline loops: CDR1 GTSNPN, CDR2 SVGIG (reference sequence). V was cut by 2 bases and J by 8 bases, with 22 bases left in between. Here the CDR3 DNA reads TGTGCCTGGAGTACCCTCTCCGGGGCTAATACGGAGCCCCAGCATTTT. This translates into CAWSTLSGANTEPQHF. Full variable domain (rest looked up from reference TRBV30 and TRBJ1-5): SQTIHQWPATLVQPVGSPLSLECTVEGTSNPNLYWYRQAAGRGLQLLFYSVGIGQISSEVPQNLSASRPQDRQFILSSKKLLLSDSGFYLCAWSTLSGANTEPQHFGDGTRLSIL.

As DNA, the CDR3 is TGTGCCAGCAGCTCAGGGGGAGGGGTCACTGAAGCTTTCTTT. This translates into CASSSGGGVTEAFF. The chain joins TRBV7-2 to TRBJ1-1, with TRBD1 matching 7 bases. Looked up from germline, CDR1 is SGHTA and CDR2 is FQGNSA. The length of the CDR3 is 14 residues. With 4 bases clipped from V and 4 bases from J, the junction kept 6 bases outside the gene matches.

The chain employs TRBV27 and TRBJ2-5; D not certain. Between the trimmed V and J ends, which lost 6 bases and 0 bases, there was a span of 8 bases. The CDR3 length is 13 residues. CDR1 and CDR2 (germline): MNHEY, SMNVEV (reference sequence). Here the CDR3 reads CASRFQNQETQYF. In DNA form, the CDR3 reads TGTGCCAGCAGGTTCCAGAACCAAGAGACCCAGTACTTC.

This clone was seen a handful of times. The chain couples TRBV6-5 to TRBJ1-1; no definite D call. Germline lookup yields CDR1 MNHEY and CDR2 SVGAGI. The CDR3 length is 14 residues. Trimming took off 7 bases at V and 2 bases at J, with 14 bases between the two ends. The CDR3: CASNLVGGNTEAFF. DNA for the CDR3: TGTGCCAGCAACTTAGTGGGCGGAAACACTGAAGCTTTCTTT.

This clone has just a few counts. The chain uses TRBV5-4 and TRBJ2-5, with 12 nucleotides matching TRBD2. CDR1 and CDR2 (germline): SGHNT, YYREEE (reference sequence). This CDR3 is 15 amino acids long. Trimming took 4 bases from V and 2 from J; bases not matched to a gene: 3. The CDR3: CASSRGLAGQETQYF. The CDR3 DNA reads TGTGCCAGCAGCCGGGGACTAGCGGGTCAAGAGACCCAGTACTTC.

There are a few counts of this clone. CDR3 sequence (DNA): TGCGCCAGCAGCCGGGAGGACACCTACAATGAGCAGTTCTTC. It translates to CASSREDTYNEQFF. V gene TRBV5-1 combines with J gene TRBJ2-1; TRBD2 agrees at 7 bases. Germline lookup yields CDR1 SGHRS and CDR2 YFSETQ. There are 14 residues in the CDR3. V was pared by 4 bases and J by 2 bases, with 3 bases of the junction left unmatched.

This clone was picked up many times. The J gene is TRBJ2-1, the V gene TRBV10-3; weak D call: TRBD2 (5 bases). Germline V gene lookup returns CDR1 ENHRY and CDR2 SYGVKD. Trimming cost V 7 bases and J 8 bases, with 21 bases left between them. The CDR3 has 15 amino acids. CDR3 protein: CAINVRTERGYEQFF. In DNA form, the CDR3 reads TGTGCCATCAATGTACGGACTGAGCGAGGATATGAGCAGTTCTTC.

The V gene is TRBV9, the J gene TRBJ2-3; D not certain. CDR3 length equals 16 residues. The ends were cut back, 0 bases at V and 0 bases at J, with 11 bases in the middle. Germline V lookup: CDR1 SGDLS, CDR2 YYNGEE. The CDR3 here is CASSVAPIQSTDTQYF. The CDR3, as DNA: TGTGCCAGCAGCGTAGCCCCGATACAAAGCACAGATACGCAGTATTTT.

This chain links TRBV6-1 with TRBJ1-5, with D uncertain. Germline V gene data show CDR1 as MNHNS and CDR2 as SASEGT. The CDR3 contains 14 residues. V lost 6 bases, J lost 5 bases, and 14 bases lay in between. In DNA, the CDR3 is TGTGCCAGCAGCGTGGCATTGATGGATCAGCCCCAGCATTTT. Translating it yields CASSVALMDQPQHF.

CDR3 DNA: TGTGCCTGGAGTGTAGGGCAGGGGAATCAGCCCCAGCATTTT. Translation gives CAWSVGQGNQPQHF. J is TRBJ1-5 and V is TRBV30; perhaps TRBD1 as D (6 bases). The CDR3 length is 14 residues. Trimming cost V 0 bases and J 4 bases, with 10 bases left between them. Germline CDR1 reads GTSNPN; CDR2 reads SVGIG (reference sequence). Using reference TRBV30 and TRBJ1-5 for the parts outside the CDR3, the full variable domain is SQTIHQWPATLVQPVGSPLSLECTVEGTSNPNLYWYRQAAGRGLQLLFYSVGIGQISSEVPQNLSASRPQDRQFILSSKKLLLSDSGFYLCAWSVGQGNQPQHFGDGTRLSIL.

V is TRBV5-1 and J is TRBJ1-2; 7 bases are shared with TRBD1. Germline values: CDR1 SGHRS, CDR2 YFSETQ. This CDR3 spans 13 amino acids. Trimming at V came to 0 bases and at J to 6 bases, leaving 2 bases not matched to a gene. In DNA form, the CDR3 reads TGCGCCAGCAGCTTGGCACAGGGGCATGGCTACACCTTC. Its translation is CASSLAQGHGYTF. The variable domain in full, completed from reference TRBV5-1 and TRBJ1-2, reads KAGVTQTPRYLIKTRGQQVTLSCSPISGHRSVSWYQQTPGQGLQFLFEYFSETQRNKGNFPGRFSGRQFSNSRSEMNVSTLELGDSALYLCASSLAQGHGYTFGSGTRLTVV.

The chain recombines TRBV30 with TRBJ2-6; D uncertain. The CDR3 has 15 amino acids. The germline gives CDR1 GTSNPN, CDR2 SVGIG (reference sequence). V dropped 3 bases and J dropped 0 bases, with 9 bases sitting between them. The CDR3 bases are TGTGCCTGGAGGAACGGACGCTCTGGGGCCAACGTCCTGACTTTC. This gives the protein CAWRNGRSGANVLTF.

A few counts support this clone. The chain joins TRBV4-1 to TRBJ2-4, with TRBD2 matching over 8 bases. CDR3 length: 16 residues. Germline CDR1 and CDR2: MGHRA and YSYEKL. The V segment lost 2 bases and the J segment 7 bases; nucleotides outside the gene matches: 10. The CDR3 sequence: CASSQLGREGANIQYF. The CDR3 DNA reads TGCGCCAGCAGCCAACTCGGGAGGGAGGGCGCGAACATTCAGTACTTC.

This clone occurred many times. The chain recombines TRBV27 with TRBJ1-4; TRBD1 is a possible D gene (5 bases). Germline V gene sequence: CDR1 MNHEY, CDR2 SMNVEV (reference sequence). Trimming cost V 3 bases and J 6 bases, with 14 bases left between them. CDR3 length: 15 residues. The CDR3 DNA sequence: TGTGCCAGCAGTTTGGTAGCAGGGTATGATGAAAAACTGTTTTTT. Protein sequence: CASSLVAGYDEKLFF.

Concerning this clone itself: The sample contains more than one DNA sequence encoding this CDR3. This chain connects TRBV29-1 to TRBJ2-3; 9 bases match TRBD1. The CDR3 extends over 12 amino acids. Unmatched junction bases numbered 1, after V lost 7 bases and J lost 2 bases. Germline values: CDR1 SQVTM, CDR2 ANQGSEA. CDR3 in amino acids: CSGDRVTDTQYF. The CDR3 bases are TGCAGCGGGGACAGGGTCACAGATACGCAGTATTTT.

The chain uses TRBV29-1 and TRBJ1-4, with TRBD1 matching over 9 bases. This CDR3 contains 13 residues. Germline CDR1 and CDR2: SQVTM and ANQGSEA. V lost 6 bases to trimming and J lost 8 bases; unmatched junction nucleotides: 7. CDR3 loop: CSVGGQGNEKLFF. DNA for the CDR3: TGCAGCGTGGGAGGACAGGGGAACGAAAAACTGTTTTTT.

This clone was observed a handful of times. The J gene is TRBJ2-7, the V gene TRBV30; D is unclear. Trimming removed 3 bases from V and 3 bases from J, with 12 bases in between. The length of the CDR3 is 13 residues. Germline V gene lookup returns CDR1 GTSNPN and CDR2 SVGIG (reference sequence). For the CDR3, the DNA is TGTGCCTGGAGGGTAGTAGGGCGCTACGAGCAGTACTTC. Translating it yields CAWRVVGRYEQYF.

V gene TRBV7-9 combines with J gene TRBJ1-1, with no clear D. The CDR3 has 15 residues. V lost 5 bases, J lost 3 bases, and 16 bases lay in between. Germline CDR1 reads SEHNR; CDR2 reads FQNEAQ (reference sequence). CDR3 residues: CASSRSSSDDTEAFF. The CDR3 nucleotides read TGTGCCAGCAGCCGATCATCATCGGACGACACTGAAGCTTTCTTT.

V gene TRBV2 combines with J gene TRBJ2-3; D perhaps matches TRBD2 (5 bases). The CDR3 is 13 residues long. Trimming pared 7 bases from V and 2 bases from J, leaving 10 bases between. Germline V lookup: CDR1 SNHLY, CDR2 FYNNEI. CDR3 region: CASKAENTDTQYF. The CDR3 DNA reads TGTGCCAGCAAAGCGGAGAACACAGATACGCAGTATTTT.

A note on this clone: This same CDR3 is encoded by further DNA sequences in the sample. The chain's CDR3 is CAWSVLGSGTQYF. CDR3 DNA sequence: TGTGCCTGGAGTGTACTAGGGTCCGGGACCCAGTACTTC. The chain couples TRBV30 to TRBJ2-5, with D possibly being TRBD2 (5 bases). The CDR3 sequence is 13 residues long. CDR1 and CDR2 from the germline V gene are GTSNPN and SVGIG (reference sequence). V shed 0 bases and J shed 7 bases, with 12 bases lying between them.

The chain couples TRBV7-2 to TRBJ2-3; 8 positions match TRBD2. V dropped 1 base and J dropped 6; count of bases not matched to a gene: 3. The CDR3 runs 14 residues. Germline loops: CDR1 SGHTA, CDR2 FQGNSA. The CDR3 region is CASSLGLASDTQYF. For the CDR3, the DNA is TGTGCCAGCAGCTTAGGACTAGCGTCCGATACGCAGTATTTT.

V usage is TRBV30 and J usage is TRBJ1-1; D may be TRBD1 (5 bases). The germline CDR1 and CDR2 sequences are GTSNPN and SVGIG (reference sequence). The V end lost 5 bases, the J end lost 1 base, and 11 bases lay between the germline ends. The CDR3 spans 13 residues. In DNA, the CDR3 is TGTGCCTGGCAAGCAGGGACGAACACTGAAGCTTTCTTT. Translated: CAWQAGTNTEAFF.

This sequence joins TRBV30 and TRBJ1-2, with TRBD1 matching 8 bases. Losses at the gene ends were 2 bases for V and 6 bases for J; bases not matched to a gene: 5. CDR3 length: 13 residues. Germline CDR1 reads GTSNPN; CDR2 reads SVGIG (reference sequence). The CDR3 spells CAWSRQGANGYTF. CDR3 sequence (DNA): TGTGCCTGGAGTAGGCAGGGGGCCAATGGCTACACCTTC.

The CDR3 nucleotides are TGCAGTGCTACTAGGAAGAATGAGCAGTTCTTC. It translates to CSATRKNEQFF. The genes are TRBV20-1 and TRBJ2-1; D gene ambiguous. Germline V gene data show CDR1 as DFQATT and CDR2 as SNEGSKA (reference sequence). The length of the CDR3 is 11 residues. V lost 4 bases to trimming and J lost 7 bases, with 8 bases between them.

The V call is TRBV28, the J call TRBJ2-3, with D unresolved. This CDR3 is built from 11 residues. The V end was cut by 6 bases, the J end by 6 bases, with 7 bases between. Germline loops: CDR1 MDHEN, CDR2 SYDVKM. Written as DNA, the CDR3 is TGTGCCAGCAGATTCCGGGATACGCAGTATTTT. This codes for CASRFRDTQYF.

This clone was seen a few times. The chain joins TRBV5-1 to TRBJ2-7; TRBD1 might be the D (5 bases). Germline-derived CDR1 and CDR2 are SGHRS and YFSETQ. With 3 bases removed from V and 5 bases from J, the gap between germline ends came to 9 bases. The CDR3 runs to 12 residues. The CDR3 here is CASSYQGHEQYF. For the CDR3, the DNA is TGCGCCAGCAGCTATCAGGGCCACGAGCAGTACTTC.

A word on this clone: One base separates it from a far larger clone, so it is likely a read error. Other DNA sequences in this specimen translate into the identical CDR3. The V and J genes are TRBV4-2 and TRBJ2-2; tentative D call: TRBD2 (5 bases). The CDR3 runs to 16 residues. CDR1 is LGHNA, CDR2 YNFKEQ, per germline. Trimming removed 5 bases at V and 4 bases at J, with 17 bases between. The CDR3 bases are TGTGCCAGCAGCGAGGGTGGGCAGGAAGGCACCGGGGAGCTGTTTTTT. It yields the protein CASSEGGQEGTGELFF.

This clone was counted many times. The V gene is TRBV28, the J gene TRBJ1-5; D gene unclear. The CDR3 has 14 residues. Germline CDR1 is MDHEN and CDR2 is SYDVKM. Trimming pared 7 bases from V and 2 bases from J, leaving 12 bases between. CDR3: CASISIRGNQPQHF. Here the CDR3 DNA reads TGTGCCAGCATCTCCATTCGGGGCAATCAGCCCCAGCATTTT.